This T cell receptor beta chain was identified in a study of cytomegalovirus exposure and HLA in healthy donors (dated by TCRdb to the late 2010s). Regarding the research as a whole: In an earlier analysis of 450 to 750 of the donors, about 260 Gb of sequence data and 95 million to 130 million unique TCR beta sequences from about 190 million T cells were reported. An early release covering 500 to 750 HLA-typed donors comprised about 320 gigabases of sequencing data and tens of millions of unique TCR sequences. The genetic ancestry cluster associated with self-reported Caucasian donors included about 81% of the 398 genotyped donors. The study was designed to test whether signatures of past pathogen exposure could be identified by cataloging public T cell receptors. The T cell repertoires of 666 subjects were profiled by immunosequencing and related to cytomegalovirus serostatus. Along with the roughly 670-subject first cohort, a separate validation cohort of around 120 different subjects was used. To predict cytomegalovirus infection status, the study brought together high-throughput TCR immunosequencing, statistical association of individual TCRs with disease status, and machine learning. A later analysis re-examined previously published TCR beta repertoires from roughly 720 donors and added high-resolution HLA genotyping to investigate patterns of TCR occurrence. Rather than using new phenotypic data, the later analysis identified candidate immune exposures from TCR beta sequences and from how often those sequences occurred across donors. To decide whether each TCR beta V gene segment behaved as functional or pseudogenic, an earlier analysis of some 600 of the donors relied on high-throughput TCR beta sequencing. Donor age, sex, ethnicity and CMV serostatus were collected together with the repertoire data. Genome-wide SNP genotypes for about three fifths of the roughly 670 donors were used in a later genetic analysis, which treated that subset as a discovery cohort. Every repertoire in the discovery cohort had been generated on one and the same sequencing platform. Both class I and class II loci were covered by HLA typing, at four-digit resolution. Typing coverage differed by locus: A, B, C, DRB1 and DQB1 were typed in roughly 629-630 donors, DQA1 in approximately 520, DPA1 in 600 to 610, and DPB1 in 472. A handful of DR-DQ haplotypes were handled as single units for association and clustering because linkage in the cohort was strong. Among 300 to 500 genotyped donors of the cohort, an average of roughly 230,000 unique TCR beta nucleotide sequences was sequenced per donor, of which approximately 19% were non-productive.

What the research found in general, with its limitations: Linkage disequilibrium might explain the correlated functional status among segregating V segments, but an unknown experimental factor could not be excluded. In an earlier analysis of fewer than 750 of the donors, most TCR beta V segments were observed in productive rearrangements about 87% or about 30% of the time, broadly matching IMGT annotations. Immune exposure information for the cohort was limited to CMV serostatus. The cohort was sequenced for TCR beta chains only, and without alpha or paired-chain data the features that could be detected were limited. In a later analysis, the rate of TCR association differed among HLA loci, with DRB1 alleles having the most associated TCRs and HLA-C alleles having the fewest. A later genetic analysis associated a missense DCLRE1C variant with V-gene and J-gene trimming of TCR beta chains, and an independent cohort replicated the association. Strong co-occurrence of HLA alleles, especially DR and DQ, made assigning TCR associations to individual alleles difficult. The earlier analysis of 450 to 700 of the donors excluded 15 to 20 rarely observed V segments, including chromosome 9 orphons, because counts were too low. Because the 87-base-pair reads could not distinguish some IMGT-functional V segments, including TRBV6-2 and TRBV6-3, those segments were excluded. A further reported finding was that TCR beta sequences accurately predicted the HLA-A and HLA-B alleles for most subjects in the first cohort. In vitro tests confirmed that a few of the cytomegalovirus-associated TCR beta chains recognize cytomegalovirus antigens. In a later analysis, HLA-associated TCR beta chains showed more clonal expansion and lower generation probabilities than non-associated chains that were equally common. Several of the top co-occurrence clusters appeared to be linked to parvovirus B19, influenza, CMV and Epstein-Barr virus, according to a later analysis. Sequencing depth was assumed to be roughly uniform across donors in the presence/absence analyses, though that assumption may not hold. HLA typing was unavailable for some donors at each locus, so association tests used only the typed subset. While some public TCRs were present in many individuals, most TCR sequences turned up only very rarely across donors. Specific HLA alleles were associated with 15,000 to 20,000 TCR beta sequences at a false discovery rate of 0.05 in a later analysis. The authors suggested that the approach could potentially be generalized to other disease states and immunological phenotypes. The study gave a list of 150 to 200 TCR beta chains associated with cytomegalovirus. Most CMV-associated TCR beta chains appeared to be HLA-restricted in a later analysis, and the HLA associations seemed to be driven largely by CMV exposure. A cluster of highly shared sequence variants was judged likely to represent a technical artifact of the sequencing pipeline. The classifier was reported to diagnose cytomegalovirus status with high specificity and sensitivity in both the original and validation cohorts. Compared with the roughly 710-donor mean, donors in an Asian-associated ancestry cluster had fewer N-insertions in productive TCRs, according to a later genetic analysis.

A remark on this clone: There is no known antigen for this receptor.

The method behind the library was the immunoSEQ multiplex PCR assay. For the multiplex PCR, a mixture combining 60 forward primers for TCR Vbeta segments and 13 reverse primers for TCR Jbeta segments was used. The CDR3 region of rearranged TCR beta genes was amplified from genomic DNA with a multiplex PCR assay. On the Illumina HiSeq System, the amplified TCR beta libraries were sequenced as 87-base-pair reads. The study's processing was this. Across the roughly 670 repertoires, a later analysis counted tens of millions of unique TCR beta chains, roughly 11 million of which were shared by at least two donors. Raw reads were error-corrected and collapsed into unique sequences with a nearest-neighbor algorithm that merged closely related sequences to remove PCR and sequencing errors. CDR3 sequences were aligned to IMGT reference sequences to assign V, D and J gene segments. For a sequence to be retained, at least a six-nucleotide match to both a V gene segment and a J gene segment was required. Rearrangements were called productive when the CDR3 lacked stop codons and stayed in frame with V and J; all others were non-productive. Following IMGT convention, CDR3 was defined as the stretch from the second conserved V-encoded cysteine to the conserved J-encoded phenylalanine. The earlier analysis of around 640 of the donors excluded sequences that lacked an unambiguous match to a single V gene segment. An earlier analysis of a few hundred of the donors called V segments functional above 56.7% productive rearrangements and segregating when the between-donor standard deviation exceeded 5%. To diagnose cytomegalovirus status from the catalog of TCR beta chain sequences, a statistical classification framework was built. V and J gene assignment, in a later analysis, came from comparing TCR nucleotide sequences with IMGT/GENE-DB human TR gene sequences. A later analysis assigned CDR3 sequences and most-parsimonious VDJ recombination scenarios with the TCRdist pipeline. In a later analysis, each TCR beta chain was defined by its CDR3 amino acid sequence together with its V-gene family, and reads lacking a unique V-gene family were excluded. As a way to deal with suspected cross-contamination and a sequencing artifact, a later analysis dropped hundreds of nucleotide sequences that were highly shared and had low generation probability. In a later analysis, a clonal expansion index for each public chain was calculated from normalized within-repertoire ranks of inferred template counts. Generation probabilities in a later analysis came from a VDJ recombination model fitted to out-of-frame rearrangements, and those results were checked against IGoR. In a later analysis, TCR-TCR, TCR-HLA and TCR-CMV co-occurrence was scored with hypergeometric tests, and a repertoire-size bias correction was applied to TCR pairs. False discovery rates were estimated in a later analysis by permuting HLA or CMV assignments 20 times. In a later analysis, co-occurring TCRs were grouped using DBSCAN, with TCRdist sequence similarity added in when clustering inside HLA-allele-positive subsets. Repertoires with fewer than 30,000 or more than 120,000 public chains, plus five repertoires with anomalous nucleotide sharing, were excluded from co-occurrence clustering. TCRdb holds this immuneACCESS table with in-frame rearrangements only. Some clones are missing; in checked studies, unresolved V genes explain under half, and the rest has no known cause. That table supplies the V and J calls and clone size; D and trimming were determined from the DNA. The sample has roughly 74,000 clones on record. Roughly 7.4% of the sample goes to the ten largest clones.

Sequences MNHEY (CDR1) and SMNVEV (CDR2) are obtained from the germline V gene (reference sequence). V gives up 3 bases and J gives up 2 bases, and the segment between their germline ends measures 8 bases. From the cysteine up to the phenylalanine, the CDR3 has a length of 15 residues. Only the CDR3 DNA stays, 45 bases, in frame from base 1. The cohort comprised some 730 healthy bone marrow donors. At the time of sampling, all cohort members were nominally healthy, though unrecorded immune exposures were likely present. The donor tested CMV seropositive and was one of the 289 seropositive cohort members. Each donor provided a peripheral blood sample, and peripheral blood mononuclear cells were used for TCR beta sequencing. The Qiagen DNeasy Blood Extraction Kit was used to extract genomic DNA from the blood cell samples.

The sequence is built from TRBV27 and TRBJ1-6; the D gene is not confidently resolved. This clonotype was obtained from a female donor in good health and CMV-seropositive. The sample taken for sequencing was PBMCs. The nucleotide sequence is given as TGTGCCAGCAGTTTGGGGAGCCCCTATAATTCACCCCTCCACTTT. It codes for CASSLGSPYNSPLHF.